This T cell receptor beta chain comes out of a study of T cell repertoires in cytomegalovirus infection. Across the study: An indication of both CMV infection and matching HLA type came from public TCR beta signatures.

Germline lookup yields CDR1 MNHEY and CDR2 SVGEGT. The CDR3 runs to 14 residues. The ends were cut back, 2 bases at V and 1 base at J, with 5 bases in the middle. This clonotype showed up just a few times. Its specificity is unknown. TCRdb fed the reads into MiXCR, producing one record per CDR3 protein. The table records around 300,000 distinct CDR3 sequences, around 25% of them present only once. General study findings and limits: Dominating the ex vivo response were HLA-C-restricted CMV-specific TCR beta clonotypes. Identification of carriers of CMV plus the relevant HLA was achieved through cumulative public TCR beta family frequency.

The TCR originated in a human donor in good health (CMV status not recorded). Some clones in this sample may be carry-over from other donors' samples. The chain recombines TRBV6-2 or TRBV6-3 with TRBJ1-4; a weak D match, TRBD1 (5 bases). The specimen comprised cultured PBMCs, sampled from culture after CMV antigen stimulation. CDR3: CASSYQGTNEKLFF. DNA of the CDR3: TGTGCCAGCAGTTACCAGGGAACTAATGAAAAACTGTTTTTT.